This TCR beta chain is from a study of T cells in Graves' hyperthyroidism and ophthalmopathy. Overall study: Peripheral blood was secured at the point of initial diagnosis, before any treatment.

Patients with uncontrolled infections, other autoimmune diseases, pregnancy or lactation were excluded. V gave up 9 bases and J gave up 5 bases; unmatched junction bases: 10. There are 13 residues in the CDR3. Germline CDR1 MNHNS, CDR2 SASEGT. Whole-study findings and limits: Most clonotypes expanded in thyroid above 0.001 were likewise present in blood.

As for this clonotype: Its antigen is as yet unknown.

Amplification targeted TCR beta CDR3 regions from RNA transcripts. First-round RT-PCR with HTBI primers amplified the TCR CDR3 region. TCRdb used MiXCR to reprocess the multiplex PCR reads, holding one entry per CDR3 protein. The sample records 550,000 to 600,000 distinct CDR3 sequences, 16% being singletons. Sequencing was carried out using blood. This sequence joins TRBV6-1 and TRBJ2-7; 7 bases are a match to TRBD2. This TCR came from a woman younger than 30 with Graves' hyperthyroidism. CDR3 bases: TGTGCCAGGAGGACGCGGGGGACGAACGAGCAGTACTTC. It specifies CARRTRGTNEQYF.